This T cell receptor (beta chain) was identified in a study of radiotherapy plus CTLA-4 blockade in lung cancer. Study-wide results and caveats: In blood, tumor-derived TCR clones expanded after radiotherapy plus ipilimumab. Early blood T cell clone dynamics reportedly forecast response best, with interferon-beta.

Details on this clone: Its antigen remains unidentified.

Clones were read by immunoSEQ multiplex PCR, and TCRdb kept only the in-frame ones, dropping some. This table holds around 70,000 clones, around 86% found once. Germline V gene lookup returns CDR1 MGHRA and CDR2 YSYEKL. CDR3 length equals 13 residues. Trimming stripped 3 bases from V and 3 bases from J, with 9 bases between. The gene calls are TRBV4-1 and TRBJ2-7, with a possible D match to TRBD1 (5 bases). Sequenced here: peripheral blood, sampled from a patient treated with radiotherapy plus ipilimumab. This TCR came from a human donor with non-small cell lung cancer that progressed on radiotherapy plus ipilimumab. The CDR3: CASSQGPHYEQYV. As DNA, the CDR3 is TGCGCCAGCAGCCAGGGGCCCCACTACGAGCAGTACGTC.